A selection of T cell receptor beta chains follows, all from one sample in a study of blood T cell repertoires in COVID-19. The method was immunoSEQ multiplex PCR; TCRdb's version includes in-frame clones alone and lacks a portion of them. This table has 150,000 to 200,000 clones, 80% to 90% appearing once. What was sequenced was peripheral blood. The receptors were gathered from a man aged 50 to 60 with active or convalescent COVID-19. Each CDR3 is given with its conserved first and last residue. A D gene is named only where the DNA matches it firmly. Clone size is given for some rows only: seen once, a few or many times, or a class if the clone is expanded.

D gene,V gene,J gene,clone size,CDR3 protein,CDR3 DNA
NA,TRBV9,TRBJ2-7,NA,CASNPIGSRADEQYF,TGTGCCAGCAACCCAATCGGGTCCCGCGCGGACGAGCAGTACTTC
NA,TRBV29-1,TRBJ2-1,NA,CSVDGGKQFF,TGCAGCGTTGATGGAGGGAAGCAGTTCTTC
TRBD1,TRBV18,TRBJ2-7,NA,CASSPQGATDYEQYF,TGTGCCAGCTCACCGCAGGGGGCCACCGACTACGAGCAGTACTTC
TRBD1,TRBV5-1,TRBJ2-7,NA,CASSLKPGQKSYEQYF,TGCGCCAGCAGCCTAAAGCCGGGACAGAAATCCTACGAGCAGTACTTC
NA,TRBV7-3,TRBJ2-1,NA,CASSLDSNEQFF,TGTGCCAGCAGCTTAGATAGCAATGAGCAGTTCTTC
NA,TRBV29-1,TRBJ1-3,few,CSVAVGPGNTIYF,TGCAGCGTTGCTGTGGGGCCGGGAAACACCATATATTTT
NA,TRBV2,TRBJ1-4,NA,CATKNYGLNEKLFF,TGTGCCACCAAAAATTACGGTCTGAATGAAAAACTGTTTTTT
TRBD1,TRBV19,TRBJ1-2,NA,CASRHEDRGRNGYTF,TGTGCCAGTAGGCACGAGGACAGGGGGCGAAACGGCTACACCTTC
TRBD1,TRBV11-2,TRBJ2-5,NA,CASSRRDRGRQETQYF,TGTGCCAGCAGCAGAAGGGACAGGGGGCGACAAGAGACCCAGTACTTC
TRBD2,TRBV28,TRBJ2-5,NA,CASSLWAGGGETQYF,TGTGCCAGCAGTTTATGGGCGGGGGGCGGAGAGACCCAGTACTTC
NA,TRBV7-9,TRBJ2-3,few,CASSLSAGSTDTQYF,TGTGCCAGCAGCTTATCGGCAGGGAGCACAGATACGCAGTATTTT
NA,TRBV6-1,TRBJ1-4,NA,CASSEGAGGEKLFF,TGTGCCAGCAGTGAAGGTGCAGGAGGGGAAAAACTGTTTTTT
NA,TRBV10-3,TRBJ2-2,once,CATHRLSTFTGELFF,TGTGCCACACATAGGTTATCGACTTTCACCGGGGAGCTGTTTTTT
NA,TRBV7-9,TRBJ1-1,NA,CASSFAEITEAFF,TGTGCCAGCAGCTTCGCCGAGATCACTGAAGCTTTCTTT
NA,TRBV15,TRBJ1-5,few,CATSRERAGIQPQHF,TGTGCCACCAGCAGAGAACGGGCAGGGATTCAGCCCCAGCATTTT
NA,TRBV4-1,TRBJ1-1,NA,CASSQQTQRRAFF,TGCGCCAGCAGCCAACAGACTCAAAGAAGAGCTTTCTTT
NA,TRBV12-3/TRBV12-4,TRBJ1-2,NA,CASTNPGVYGYTF,TGTGCCAGCACAAACCCGGGGGTCTATGGCTACACCTTC
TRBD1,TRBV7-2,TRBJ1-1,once,CASSTTGSNEAFF,TGTGCCAGCAGCACGACAGGGTCGAATGAAGCTTTCTTT
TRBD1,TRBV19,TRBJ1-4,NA,CASSPNTGDEKLFF,TGTGCCAGTAGTCCAAATACAGGGGATGAAAAACTGTTTTTT
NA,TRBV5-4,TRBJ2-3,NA,CASSLGSMRTLATDTQYF,TGTGCCAGCAGCCTGGGGAGTATGCGGACACTAGCCACAGATACGCAGTATTTT
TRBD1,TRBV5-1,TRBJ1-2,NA,CASSGQPDRVPYGYTF,TGCGCCAGCTCTGGGCAACCCGACAGGGTACCCTATGGCTACACCTTC
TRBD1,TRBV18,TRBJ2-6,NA,CASSLRQGGSSGANVLTF,TGTGCCAGCTCACTTCGACAGGGGGGGAGCTCTGGGGCCAACGTCCTGACTTTC
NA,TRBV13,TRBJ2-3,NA,CASSRPAGFASTDTQYF,TGTGCCAGCAGCCGACCCGCGGGATTTGCTAGCACAGATACGCAGTATTTT
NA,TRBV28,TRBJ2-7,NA,CASSLPGIDEQYF,TGTGCCAGCAGTTTACCAGGGATCGACGAGCAGTACTTC
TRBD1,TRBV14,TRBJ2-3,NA,CASSQDRLQGAGTQYF,TGTGCCAGCAGCCAAGACCGCCTACAGGGGGCAGGTACGCAGTATTTT
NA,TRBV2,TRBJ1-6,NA,CASTFQSQNNSPLHF,TGTGCCAGCACTTTCCAGTCCCAGAATAATTCACCCCTCCACTTT
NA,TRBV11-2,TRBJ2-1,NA,CASSLSPTGNEQFF,TGTGCCAGCAGCTTAAGCCCTACAGGTAATGAGCAGTTCTTC
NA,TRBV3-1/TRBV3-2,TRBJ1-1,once,CASNSGANTEAFF,TGTGCCAGCAATTCAGGGGCGAACACTGAAGCTTTCTTT
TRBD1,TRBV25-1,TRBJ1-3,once,CASSAPGQSSGNTIYF,TGTGCCAGCAGTGCCCCGGGACAGTCATCTGGAAACACCATATATTTT
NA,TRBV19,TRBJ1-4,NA,CASSNQGLLWEKLFF,TGTGCCAGTAGTAATCAGGGCCTTTTATGGGAAAAACTGTTTTTT
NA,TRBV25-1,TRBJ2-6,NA,CASRPASSGANVLTF,TGTGCCAGCAGACCCGCCAGCTCTGGGGCCAACGTCCTGACTTTC